These T cell receptor beta chains were read from a single sample in a study of T-cell memory formation after mild COVID-19. One entry per CDR3 protein, called by TCRdb with MiXCR from the 5' RACE reads. Of 550,000 to 700,000 distinct CDR3 sequences in the sample, 15% to 20% were seen once. The sequencing input was PBMCs or a T cell subset sorted from them (not recorded which). These receptor sequences come from an adult woman who had mild COVID-19 (a few samples of this study predate the infection). Cell type and time point are not known. The CDR3 runs from the conserved cysteine through the conserved F or W. D genes are given only for firm matches. Rows give clone size only sometimes, using once, few, many, or a class for an expanded clone.

clone size: .
J gene: TRBJ2-6
D gene: .
V gene: TRBV3-1
CDR3 protein: CASSPRVGSFSGANVLTF
CDR3 DNA: TGTGCCAGCAGCCCCCGCGTTGGGAGCTTCTCTGGGGCCAACGTCCTGACTTTC

clone size: few
J gene: TRBJ2-1
D gene: .
V gene: TRBV3-1
CDR3 protein: CASSQGSYAGDEQFF
CDR3 DNA: TGTGCCAGCAGCCAAGGGTCTTATGCGGGCGATGAGCAGTTCTTC

clone size: few
J gene: TRBJ1-1
D gene: TRBD1
V gene: TRBV27
CDR3 protein: CASSDQGAGTEAFF
CDR3 DNA: TGTGCCAGCAGTGACCAGGGGGCGGGCACTGAAGCTTTCTTT

clone size: .
J gene: TRBJ2-3
D gene: .
V gene: TRBV12-3/TRBV12-4
CDR3 protein: CASSPLRGVDTQYF
CDR3 DNA: TGTGCCAGCAGTCCCCTCAGGGGGGTAGATACGCAGTATTTT

clone size: .
J gene: TRBJ1-3
D gene: .
V gene: TRBV18
CDR3 protein: CASSPIVGARLSGNTIYF
CDR3 DNA: TGTGCCAGCTCACCAATCGTCGGTGCCAGACTCTCTGGAAACACCATATATTTT

clone size: .
J gene: TRBJ1-1
D gene: .
V gene: TRBV29-1
CDR3 protein: CSVTALGVDTEAFF
CDR3 DNA: TGCAGCGTAACCGCCCTAGGGGTAGACACTGAAGCTTTCTTT

clone size: .
J gene: TRBJ2-5
D gene: TRBD2
V gene: TRBV19
CDR3 protein: CASSTPGGLETQYF
CDR3 DNA: TGTGCCAGTAGTACCCCGGGGGGATTAGAGACCCAGTACTTC

clone size: .
J gene: TRBJ2-6
D gene: TRBD1
V gene: TRBV12-3/TRBV12-4
CDR3 protein: CASSTLLPGQGVAGANVLTF
CDR3 DNA: TGTGCCAGCAGTACCCTCTTACCGGGACAGGGGGTGGCAGGGGCCAACGTCCTGACTTTC

clone size: .
J gene: TRBJ2-2
D gene: TRBD2
V gene: TRBV29-1
CDR3 protein: CSVGESGRTIGELFF
CDR3 DNA: TGCAGCGTTGGGGAAAGCGGGAGAACGATCGGGGAGCTGTTTTTT

clone size: once
J gene: TRBJ2-5
D gene: .
V gene: TRBV7-6
CDR3 protein: CASSLSRTKTQYF
CDR3 DNA: TGTGCCAGCAGCTTAAGCAGGACGAAGACCCAGTACTTC

clone size: few
J gene: TRBJ1-5
D gene: TRBD1
V gene: TRBV6-5
CDR3 protein: CASSLQGGSNQPQHF
CDR3 DNA: TGTGCCAGCAGTTTACAGGGGGGCAGCAATCAGCCCCAGCATTTT

clone size: many
J gene: TRBJ2-7
D gene: .
V gene: TRBV7-9
CDR3 protein: CASSLEDRYEQYF
CDR3 DNA: TGTGCCAGCAGCTTAGAGGACCGGTACGAGCAGTACTTC

clone size: .
J gene: TRBJ2-7
D gene: .
V gene: TRBV20-1
CDR3 protein: CSARDLGQGGRSYEQYF
CDR3 DNA: TGCAGTGCTAGAGATTTGGGGCAGGGGGGGAGATCCTACGAGCAGTACTTC

clone size: .
J gene: TRBJ2-1
D gene: TRBD2
V gene: TRBV6-1
CDR3 protein: CASSVGSGFYNEQFF
CDR3 DNA: TGTGCCAGCAGTGTTGGTAGCGGGTTCTACAATGAGCAGTTCTTC

clone size: few
J gene: TRBJ2-7
D gene: .
V gene: TRBV6-5
CDR3 protein: CASSYLDVYEQYF
CDR3 DNA: TGTGCCAGCAGTTATCTGGACGTTTACGAGCAGTACTTC

clone size: few
J gene: TRBJ2-3
D gene: TRBD1
V gene: TRBV7-9
CDR3 protein: CASSDIQGVGGTDTQYF
CDR3 DNA: TGTGCCAGCAGCGATATACAGGGGGTAGGCGGCACAGATACGCAGTATTTT

clone size: few
J gene: TRBJ2-5
D gene: TRBD1
V gene: TRBV4-1
CDR3 protein: CASSQTKGAGETQYF
CDR3 DNA: TGCGCCAGCAGCCAAACCAAGGGGGCAGGAGAGACCCAGTACTTC

clone size: many
J gene: TRBJ2-7
D gene: TRBD1
V gene: TRBV7-8
CDR3 protein: CASSLGQGGQYF
CDR3 DNA: TGTGCCAGCAGCCTGGGACAGGGGGGGCAGTACTTC

clone size: .
J gene: TRBJ2-7
D gene: TRBD2
V gene: TRBV27
CDR3 protein: CASSIVAGTRRYEQYF
CDR3 DNA: TGTGCCAGCAGCATCGTAGCCGGGACTAGAAGGTACGAGCAGTACTTC

clone size: .
J gene: TRBJ2-3
D gene: .
V gene: TRBV5-1
CDR3 protein: CASSSLLGSTDTQYF
CDR3 DNA: TGCGCCAGCAGCTCCCTTCTGGGAAGCACAGATACGCAGTATTTT

clone size: .
J gene: TRBJ2-3
D gene: TRBD2
V gene: TRBV24-1
CDR3 protein: CATSDPEGVAGPPWTQYF
CDR3 DNA: TGTGCCACCAGTGATCCCGAGGGGGTAGCGGGGCCCCCGTGGACGCAGTATTTT

clone size: few
J gene: TRBJ2-3
D gene: .
V gene: TRBV9
CDR3 protein: CASSYGIKEPDTQYF
CDR3 DNA: TGTGCCAGCAGCTACGGGATCAAGGAGCCAGATACGCAGTATTTT

clone size: .
J gene: TRBJ2-3
D gene: .
V gene: TRBV24-1
CDR3 protein: CATSRWDTDTQYF
CDR3 DNA: TGTGCCACCAGCAGGTGGGACACAGATACGCAGTATTTT

clone size: .
J gene: TRBJ2-7
D gene: TRBD1
V gene: TRBV7-8
CDR3 protein: CASTHDRGPYEQYF
CDR3 DNA: TGTGCCAGCACTCACGACAGGGGGCCCTACGAGCAGTACTTC

clone size: many
J gene: TRBJ1-4
D gene: TRBD1
V gene: TRBV12-3/TRBV12-4
CDR3 protein: CASRGTGGFVANEKLFF
CDR3 DNA: TGTGCCAGCAGGGGGACAGGGGGATTTGTGGCTAATGAAAAACTGTTTTTT

clone size: .
J gene: TRBJ2-6
D gene: .
V gene: TRBV15
CDR3 protein: CATSRDESGANVLTF
CDR3 DNA: TGTGCCACCAGCAGAGATGAATCTGGGGCCAACGTCCTGACTTTC

clone size: many
J gene: TRBJ1-1
D gene: .
V gene: TRBV7-2
CDR3 protein: CASSLFGAAEAFF
CDR3 DNA: TGTGCCAGCAGCTTATTTGGAGCTGCTGAAGCTTTCTTT

clone size: .
J gene: TRBJ2-7
D gene: TRBD1
V gene: TRBV9
CDR3 protein: CASSVNPGQGLNEQYF
CDR3 DNA: TGTGCCAGCAGCGTCAACCCGGGACAGGGGCTAAACGAGCAGTACTTC

clone size: .
J gene: TRBJ2-1
D gene: .
V gene: TRBV5-4
CDR3 protein: CASSLDREYNEQFF
CDR3 DNA: TGTGCCAGCAGCTTGGACAGGGAGTACAATGAGCAGTTCTTC

clone size: .
J gene: TRBJ2-1
D gene: .
V gene: TRBV7-2
CDR3 protein: CASSLIRRDNEQFF
CDR3 DNA: TGTGCCAGCAGCTTAATTCGTCGAGACAATGAGCAGTTCTTC

clone size: many
J gene: TRBJ1-5
D gene: .
V gene: TRBV9
CDR3 protein: CASSVDGANQPQHF
CDR3 DNA: TGTGCCAGCAGCGTAGACGGGGCCAATCAGCCCCAGCATTTT

clone size: .
J gene: TRBJ2-2
D gene: TRBD1
V gene: TRBV5-4
CDR3 protein: CASSLSQGAQAGELFF
CDR3 DNA: TGTGCCAGCAGCTTGAGTCAGGGGGCGCAAGCCGGGGAGCTGTTTTTT

clone size: .
J gene: TRBJ2-1
D gene: TRBD2
V gene: TRBV29-1
CDR3 protein: CSGLAGQSNEQFF
CDR3 DNA: TGCAGCGGGCTAGCGGGGCAAAGTAATGAGCAGTTCTTC

clone size: .
J gene: TRBJ2-7
D gene: TRBD2
V gene: TRBV20-1
CDR3 protein: CSASAGGSSYEQYF
CDR3 DNA: TGCAGTGCCTCGGCGGGGGGCAGCTCCTACGAGCAGTACTTC

clone size: .
J gene: TRBJ1-2
D gene: .
V gene: TRBV30
CDR3 protein: CAWSVQGNHGYTF
CDR3 DNA: TGTGCCTGGAGTGTACAAGGAAACCATGGCTACACCTTC

clone size: .
J gene: TRBJ2-3
D gene: .
V gene: TRBV5-5
CDR3 protein: CASSPGDVGTDTQYF
CDR3 DNA: TGTGCCAGCAGCCCCGGTGATGTCGGCACAGATACGCAGTATTTT

clone size: .
J gene: TRBJ2-1
D gene: TRBD2
V gene: TRBV5-6
CDR3 protein: CASSLTSGGEQFF
CDR3 DNA: TGTGCCAGCAGCTTGACTAGCGGGGGTGAGCAGTTCTTC

clone size: few
J gene: TRBJ2-1
D gene: .
V gene: TRBV24-1
CDR3 protein: CATSDGDRPYNEQFF
CDR3 DNA: TGTGCCACCAGTGATGGAGACAGACCCTACAATGAGCAGTTCTTC

clone size: .
J gene: TRBJ1-1
D gene: TRBD1
V gene: TRBV6-5
CDR3 protein: CASSIWTGDTEAFF
CDR3 DNA: TGTGCCAGCAGTATCTGGACAGGGGACACTGAAGCTTTCTTT

clone size: .
J gene: TRBJ1-6
D gene: TRBD1
V gene: TRBV27
CDR3 protein: CASTTGTGPLPLHF
CDR3 DNA: TGTGCCAGCACAACCGGGACAGGACCTTTACCCCTCCACTTT

clone size: few
J gene: TRBJ1-5
D gene: TRBD1
V gene: TRBV5-1
CDR3 protein: CASSLAGIGQGNQPQHF
CDR3 DNA: TGCGCCAGCAGCTTGGCCGGTATAGGACAGGGGAATCAGCCCCAGCATTTT

clone size: .
J gene: TRBJ1-1
D gene: .
V gene: TRBV20-1
CDR3 protein: CSARRLETEAFF
CDR3 DNA: TGCAGTGCTAGACGATTAGAGACTGAAGCTTTCTTT

clone size: .
J gene: TRBJ1-3
D gene: .
V gene: TRBV25-1
CDR3 protein: CASSISGVGNTIYF
CDR3 DNA: TGTGCCAGCAGCATATCAGGGGTTGGAAACACCATATATTTT

clone size: many
J gene: TRBJ2-3
D gene: .
V gene: TRBV27
CDR3 protein: CASRVSQVFLDTQYF
CDR3 DNA: TGTGCCAGTAGAGTATCACAGGTGTTCCTGGATACGCAGTATTTT

clone size: .
J gene: TRBJ1-2
D gene: .
V gene: TRBV4-2
CDR3 protein: CASSQLLGKDYGYTF
CDR3 DNA: TGTGCCAGCAGCCAACTCCTTGGGAAAGACTATGGCTACACCTTC

clone size: few
J gene: TRBJ1-4
D gene: TRBD1
V gene: TRBV7-9
CDR3 protein: CASSPDGTERSKLFF
CDR3 DNA: TGTGCCAGCAGCCCCGATGGGACAGAGCGGTCGAAACTGTTTTTT

clone size: few
J gene: TRBJ2-7
D gene: .
V gene: TRBV12-3/TRBV12-4
CDR3 protein: CASSFVGTYEQYF
CDR3 DNA: TGTGCCAGCAGTTTTGTGGGTACCTACGAGCAGTACTTC

clone size: few
J gene: TRBJ2-7
D gene: TRBD1
V gene: TRBV5-1
CDR3 protein: CASRRDRVAYEQYF
CDR3 DNA: TGCGCCAGCAGACGGGACAGGGTGGCCTACGAGCAGTACTTC

clone size: few
J gene: TRBJ1-2
D gene: .
V gene: TRBV28
CDR3 protein: CASEVRGYGYTF
CDR3 DNA: TGTGCCAGCGAAGTCCGGGGCTATGGCTACACCTTC

clone size: .
J gene: TRBJ2-5
D gene: .
V gene: TRBV5-4
CDR3 protein: CASSAPYSAEQETQYF
CDR3 DNA: TGTGCCAGCAGCGCACCCTATAGCGCGGAACAAGAGACCCAGTACTTC

clone size: .
J gene: TRBJ2-6
D gene: .
V gene: TRBV5-4
CDR3 protein: CASRSGMGAGLSSGANVLTF
CDR3 DNA: TGTGCCAGCCGAAGTGGAATGGGGGCCGGTCTGAGCTCTGGGGCCAACGTCCTGACTTTC

clone size: .
J gene: TRBJ2-1
D gene: .
V gene: TRBV27
CDR3 protein: CASSPSGPRRQFF
CDR3 DNA: TGTGCCAGCAGTCCTTCGGGACCCAGGAGACAGTTCTTC

clone size: .
J gene: TRBJ2-2
D gene: TRBD2
V gene: TRBV5-8
CDR3 protein: CASSPAGGPTGELFF
CDR3 DNA: TGTGCCAGCAGCCCCGCGGGGGGCCCGACCGGGGAGCTGTTTTTT

clone size: few
J gene: TRBJ2-1
D gene: .
V gene: TRBV18
CDR3 protein: CASSPPAAYYNEQFF
CDR3 DNA: TGTGCCAGCTCACCACCGGCAGCCTACTACAATGAGCAGTTCTTC